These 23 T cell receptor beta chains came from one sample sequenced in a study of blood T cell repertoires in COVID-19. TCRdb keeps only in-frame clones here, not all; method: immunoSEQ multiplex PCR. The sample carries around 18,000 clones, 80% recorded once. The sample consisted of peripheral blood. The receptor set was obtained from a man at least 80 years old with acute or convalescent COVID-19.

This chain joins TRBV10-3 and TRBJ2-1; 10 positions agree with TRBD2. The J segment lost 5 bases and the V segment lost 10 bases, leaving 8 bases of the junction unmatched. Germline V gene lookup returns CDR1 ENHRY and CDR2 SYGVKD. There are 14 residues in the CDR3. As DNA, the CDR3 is TGTGCCAGCAATAGCGGGGGGTTGGACAATGAGCAGTTCTTC. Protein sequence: CASNSGGLDNEQFF.

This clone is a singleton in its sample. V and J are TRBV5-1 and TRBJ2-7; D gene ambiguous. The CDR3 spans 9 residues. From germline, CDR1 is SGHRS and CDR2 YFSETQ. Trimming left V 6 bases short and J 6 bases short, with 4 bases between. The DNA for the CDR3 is TGCGCCAGCACCGGCGAGCAGTACTTC. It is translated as CASTGEQYF.

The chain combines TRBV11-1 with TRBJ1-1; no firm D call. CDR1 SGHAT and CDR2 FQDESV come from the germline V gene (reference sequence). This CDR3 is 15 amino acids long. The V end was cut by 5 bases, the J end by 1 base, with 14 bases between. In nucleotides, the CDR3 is TGTGCCAGCAGCCAATTGCCTGGGCGGAACACTGAAGCTTTCTTT. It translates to CASSQLPGRNTEAFF.

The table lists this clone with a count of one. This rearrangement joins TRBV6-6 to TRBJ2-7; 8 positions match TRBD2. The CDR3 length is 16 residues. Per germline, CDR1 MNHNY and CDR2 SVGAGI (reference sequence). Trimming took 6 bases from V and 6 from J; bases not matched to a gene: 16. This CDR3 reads CASSPTGTSGGIEQYF. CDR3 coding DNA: TGTGCCAGCAGCCCTACCGGGACTAGTGGAGGAATCGAGCAGTACTTC.

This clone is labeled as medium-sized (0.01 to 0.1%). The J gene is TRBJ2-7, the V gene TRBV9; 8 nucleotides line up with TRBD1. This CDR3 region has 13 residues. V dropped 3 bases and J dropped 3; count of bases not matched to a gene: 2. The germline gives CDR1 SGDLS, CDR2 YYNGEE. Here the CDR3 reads CASSGGTGYEQYF. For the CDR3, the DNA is TGTGCCAGCAGCGGCGGGACAGGCTACGAGCAGTACTTC.

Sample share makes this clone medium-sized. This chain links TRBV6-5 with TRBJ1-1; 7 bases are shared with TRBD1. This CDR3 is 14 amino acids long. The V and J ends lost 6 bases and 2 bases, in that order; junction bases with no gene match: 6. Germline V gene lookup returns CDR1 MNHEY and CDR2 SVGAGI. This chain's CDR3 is CASSFDRANTEAFF. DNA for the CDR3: TGTGCCAGCAGCTTCGACAGGGCCAACACTGAAGCTTTCTTT.

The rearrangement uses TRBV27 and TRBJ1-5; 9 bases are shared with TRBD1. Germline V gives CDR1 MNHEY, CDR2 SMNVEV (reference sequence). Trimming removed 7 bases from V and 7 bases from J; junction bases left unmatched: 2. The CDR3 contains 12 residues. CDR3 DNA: TGTGCCAGCAAAGACAGGGGGCAGCCCCAGCATTTT. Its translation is CASKDRGQPQHF.

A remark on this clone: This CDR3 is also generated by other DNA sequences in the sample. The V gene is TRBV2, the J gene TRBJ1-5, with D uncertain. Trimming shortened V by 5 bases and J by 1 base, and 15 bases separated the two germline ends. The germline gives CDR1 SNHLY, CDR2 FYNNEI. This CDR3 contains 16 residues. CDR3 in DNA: TGTGCCAGCAGTTTGCGCCCAGGAGGAAGCAATCAGCCCCAGCATTTT. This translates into CASSLRPGGSNQPQHF. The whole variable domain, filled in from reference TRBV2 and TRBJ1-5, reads EPEVTQTPSHQVTQMGQEVILRCVPISNHLYFYWYRQILGQKVEFLVSFYNNEISEKSEIFDDQFSVERPDGSNFTLKIRSTKLEDSAMYFCASSLRPGGSNQPQHFGDGTRLSIL.

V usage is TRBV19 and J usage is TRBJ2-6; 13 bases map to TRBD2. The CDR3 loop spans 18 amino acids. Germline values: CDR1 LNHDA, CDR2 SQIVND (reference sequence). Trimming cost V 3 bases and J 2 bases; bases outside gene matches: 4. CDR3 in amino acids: CASSIRTSGGPGANVLTF. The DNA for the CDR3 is TGTGCCAGTAGTATTCGGACTAGCGGGGGCCCTGGGGCCAACGTCCTGACTTTC.

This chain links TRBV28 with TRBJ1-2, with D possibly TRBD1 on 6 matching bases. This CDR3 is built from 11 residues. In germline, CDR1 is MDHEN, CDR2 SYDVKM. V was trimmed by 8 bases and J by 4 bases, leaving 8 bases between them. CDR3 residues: CASGQFYGYTF. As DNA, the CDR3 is TGTGCCAGCGGACAGTTCTATGGCTACACCTTC.

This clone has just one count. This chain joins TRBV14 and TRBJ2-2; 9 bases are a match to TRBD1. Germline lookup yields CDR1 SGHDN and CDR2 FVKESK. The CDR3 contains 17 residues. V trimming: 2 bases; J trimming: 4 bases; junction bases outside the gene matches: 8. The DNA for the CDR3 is TGTGCCAGCAGCCAAAAACAGGGGGCGTTGGGCACCGGGGAGCTGTTTTTT. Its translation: CASSQKQGALGTGELFF.

The CDR3 sequence is CAISESGTLAEKLFF. CDR3 bases: TGTGCCATCAGTGAAAGCGGGACATTGGCGGAAAAACTGTTTTTT. The chain couples TRBV10-3 to TRBJ1-4; possibly TRBD1 for D (6 bases). The CDR3 extends over 15 amino acids. The germline V gene encodes CDR1 ENHRY and CDR2 SYGVKD. V was cut by 3 bases and J by 8 bases, with 16 bases left in between.

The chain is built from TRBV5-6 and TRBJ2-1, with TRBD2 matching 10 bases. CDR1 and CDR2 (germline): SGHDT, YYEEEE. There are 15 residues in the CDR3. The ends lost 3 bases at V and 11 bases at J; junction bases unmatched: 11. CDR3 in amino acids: CASSSSELAGLKQFF. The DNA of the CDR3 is TGTGCCAGCAGCTCATCGGAACTAGCGGGGTTGAAGCAGTTCTTC.

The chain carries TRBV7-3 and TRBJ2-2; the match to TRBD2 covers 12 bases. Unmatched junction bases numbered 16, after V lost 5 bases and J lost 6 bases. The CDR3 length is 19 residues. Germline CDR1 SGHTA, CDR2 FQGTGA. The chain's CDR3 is CASSPQPPTSGGAAGELFF. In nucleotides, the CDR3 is TGTGCCAGCAGCCCCCAGCCCCCGACTAGCGGGGGCGCTGCCGGGGAGCTGTTTTTT.

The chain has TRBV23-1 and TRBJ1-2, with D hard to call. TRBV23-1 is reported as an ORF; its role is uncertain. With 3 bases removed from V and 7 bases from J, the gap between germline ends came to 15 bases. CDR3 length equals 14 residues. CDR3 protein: CASSQSEGPGGYTF. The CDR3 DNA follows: TGCGCCAGCAGTCAGTCCGAGGGTCCGGGTGGCTACACCTTC.

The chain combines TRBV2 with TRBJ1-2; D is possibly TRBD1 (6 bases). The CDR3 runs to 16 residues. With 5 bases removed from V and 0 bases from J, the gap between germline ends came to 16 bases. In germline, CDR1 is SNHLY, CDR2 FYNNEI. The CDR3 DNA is TGTGCCAGCAGTTACCGGACAGCCAGGGCTAACTATGGCTACACCTTC. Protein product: CASSYRTARANYGYTF.

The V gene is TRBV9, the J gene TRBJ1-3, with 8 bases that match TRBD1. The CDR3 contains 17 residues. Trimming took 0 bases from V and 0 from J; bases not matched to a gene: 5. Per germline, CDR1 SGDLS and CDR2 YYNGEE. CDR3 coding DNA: TGTGCCAGCAGCGTAGCCCAGGGGGCGGCCTCTGGAAACACCATATATTTT. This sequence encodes CASSVAQGAASGNTIYF.

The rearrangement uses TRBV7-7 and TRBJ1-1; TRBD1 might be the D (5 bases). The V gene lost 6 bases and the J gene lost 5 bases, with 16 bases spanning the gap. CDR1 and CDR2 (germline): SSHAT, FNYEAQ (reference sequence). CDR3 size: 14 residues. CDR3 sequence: CASSPVGGGTEAFF. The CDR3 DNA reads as TGTGCCAGCAGTCCGGTAGGTGGGGGGACTGAAGCTTTCTTT.

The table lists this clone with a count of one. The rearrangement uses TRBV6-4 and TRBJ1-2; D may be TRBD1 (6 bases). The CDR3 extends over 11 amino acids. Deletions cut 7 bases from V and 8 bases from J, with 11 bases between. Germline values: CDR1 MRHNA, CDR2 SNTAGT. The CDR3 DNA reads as TGTGCCAGCATAGGACAGAAGGGCTACACCTTC. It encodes CASIGQKGYTF.

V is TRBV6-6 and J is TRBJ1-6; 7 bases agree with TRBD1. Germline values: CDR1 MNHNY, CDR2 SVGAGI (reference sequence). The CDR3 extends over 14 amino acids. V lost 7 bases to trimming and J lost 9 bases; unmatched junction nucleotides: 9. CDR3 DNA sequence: TGTGCCAGCACCGAGACAGGGCGGGCTTCACCCCTCCACTTT. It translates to CASTETGRASPLHF.

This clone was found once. The CDR3 DNA reads as TGCGCCAGCAGCTCCGGGTCGAGCTATGGCTACACCTTC. Translating it yields CASSSGSSYGYTF. The chain is built from TRBV5-1 and TRBJ1-2; D is unresolved. The germline gives CDR1 SGHRS, CDR2 YFSETQ. This CDR3 spans 13 amino acids. The ends were cut back, 3 bases at V and 4 bases at J, with 10 bases in the middle.

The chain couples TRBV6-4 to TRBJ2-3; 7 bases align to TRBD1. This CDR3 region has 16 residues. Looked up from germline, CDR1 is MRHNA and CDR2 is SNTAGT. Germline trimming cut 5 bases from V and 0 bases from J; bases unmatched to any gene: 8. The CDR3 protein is CASSYRDRASTDTQYF. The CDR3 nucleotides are TGTGCCAGCAGTTATAGAGACAGGGCTAGCACAGATACGCAGTATTTT.

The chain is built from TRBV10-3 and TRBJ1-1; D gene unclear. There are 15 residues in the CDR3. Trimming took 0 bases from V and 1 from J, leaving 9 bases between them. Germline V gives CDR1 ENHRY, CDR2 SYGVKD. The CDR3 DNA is TGTGCCATCAGTGAGTCCGGTCTCGCGAACACTGAAGCTTTCTTT. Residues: CAISESGLANTEAFF.